This TCR beta chain was retrieved from a study of blood T cell repertoires in COVID-19. Some clones are missing from TCRdb's copy, which holds only in-frame ones; the method was immunoSEQ multiplex PCR. Of about 180,000 clones listed, about 88% are singletons. CDR1 is SNHLY, CDR2 FYNNEI, per germline. This CDR3 comprises 17 residues. With 6 bases clipped from V and 3 bases from J, the junction kept 8 bases outside the gene matches. Before being deemed recovered, Cohort 3 donors had two negative PCRs, clearance, or symptom resolution. The sequenced sample consisted of PBMCs or T cells enriched from blood (not recorded which). The origin of this receptor is a young woman who had recovered from COVID-19. V is TRBV2 and J is TRBJ2-3; 14 bases fit TRBD2. CDR3: CASRRGLAGARTDTQYF. Here the CDR3 DNA reads TGTGCCAGCAGACGGGGACTAGCGGGAGCTAGAACAGATACGCAGTATTTT.